Shown below are 25 T cell receptor beta chains from a single sample sequenced in a study of cytomegalovirus exposure and HLA in healthy donors. The PCR ran on 60 Vbeta and 13 Jbeta primers. Some clones are missing from TCRdb's copy, which holds only in-frame ones; the method was immunoSEQ multiplex PCR. The repertoire holds roughly 140,000 clones, over 60% seen once, with about 3% in the top ten. The sample was PBMCs. These TCRs come from a woman aged 25 to 39 in good health and CMV-seropositive.

V and J are TRBV9 and TRBJ1-3; D unclear. This CDR3 has 14 residues. The germline V and J ends were trimmed by 4 bases and 0 bases, with 8 bases remaining between them. Germline-derived CDR1 and CDR2 are SGDLS and YYNGEE. CDR3: CASSPRLSGNTIYF. The CDR3 bases are TGTGCCAGCAGCCCGCGGCTCTCTGGAAACACCATATATTTT.

This clone was detected only a few times. V usage is TRBV27 and J usage is TRBJ2-3, with TRBD1 identical over 8 bases. Germline V lookup: CDR1 MNHEY, CDR2 SMNVEV (reference sequence). The ends lost 2 bases at V and 3 bases at J; junction bases unmatched: 13. The CDR3 length is 18 residues. The CDR3 loop is CASSLQLLGQGLTDTQYF. The CDR3 DNA is TGTGCCAGCAGTTTACAACTTTTAGGACAGGGATTGACAGATACGCAGTATTTT.

The gene calls are TRBV4-1 and TRBJ2-2, with 10 nucleotides matching TRBD1. The CDR3 loop spans 17 amino acids. The germline V gene encodes CDR1 MGHRA and CDR2 YSYEKL. The junction had 7 bases not matched to a gene; V was cut back by 5 bases and J by 1 base. The DNA for the CDR3 is TGCGCCAGCAGCTATAGCCGGGACAGGGGGAACACCGGGGAGCTGTTTTTT. Translation gives CASSYSRDRGNTGELFF.

This chain uses TRBV13 with TRBJ1-4; no clear D. Germline CDR1 and CDR2: PRHDT and FYEKMQ (reference sequence). V lost 5 bases, J lost 9 bases, and 16 bases lay in between. This CDR3 spans 14 amino acids. The CDR3 region has the DNA TGTGCCAGCAGCCCGGCCAGGTCACAAAAAAAACTGTTTTTT. Protein: CASSPARSQKKLFF.

The J gene is TRBJ1-2, the V gene TRBV4-2; perhaps TRBD1 as D (6 bases). The CDR3 loop spans 13 amino acids. From germline, CDR1 is LGHNA and CDR2 YNFKEQ. The V end lost 0 bases, the J end lost 6 bases, and 8 bases lay between the germline ends. CDR3 region: CASSQEAGDGYTF. CDR3 nucleotide sequence: TGTGCCAGCAGCCAAGAGGCAGGGGATGGCTACACCTTC.

This rearrangement joins TRBV6-6 to TRBJ1-5; TRBD1 aligns across 7 bases. The germline gives CDR1 MNHNY, CDR2 SVGAGI (reference sequence). The V and J ends lost 5 bases and 1 base, in that order; junction bases with no gene match: 5. The CDR3 is made up of 15 amino acids. CDR3: CASSPTGSSNQPQHF. The DNA for the CDR3 is TGTGCCAGCAGTCCGACAGGGTCGAGCAATCAGCCCCAGCATTTT.

This clone was seen many times. The gene calls are TRBV10-1 and TRBJ1-1; D remains unclear. Germline V gene data show CDR1 as WNHNN and CDR2 as SYGVQD (reference sequence). CDR3 length equals 13 residues. V lost 2 bases and J 0 bases, leaving 4 bases between the germline ends. Here the CDR3 reads CASSEQLNTEAFF. The CDR3 region has the DNA TGCGCCAGCAGTGAGCAGTTGAACACTGAAGCTTTCTTT.

The chain uses TRBV15 and TRBJ1-4; D not certain. The V gene's germline CDR1 is LNHNV and CDR2 YYDKDF (reference sequence). The V end lost 7 bases, the J end lost 5 bases, and 11 bases lay between the germline ends. The CDR3 has 13 amino acids. CDR3: CATNSAQNEKLFF. The CDR3 DNA is TGTGCCACCAACAGCGCACAAAATGAAAAACTGTTTTTT.

The chain uses TRBV7-8 and TRBJ2-2, with TRBD2 identical over 13 bases. V dropped 3 bases and J dropped 0; count of bases not matched to a gene: 4. This CDR3 region has 18 residues. Germline V gene lookup returns CDR1 SGHVS and CDR2 FQNEAQ. The CDR3 DNA follows: TGTGCCAGCAGCTTCGGACTAGCGGGAGCGGCGAACACCGGGGAGCTGTTTTTT. Amino acids: CASSFGLAGAANTGELFF.

This sequence joins TRBV2 and TRBJ2-2, with 15 positions matching TRBD2. The germline gives CDR1 SNHLY, CDR2 FYNNEI. Germline trimming cut 7 bases from V and 4 bases from J; bases unmatched to any gene: 13. The CDR3 sequence is 19 residues long. The CDR3, as DNA: TGTGCCAGCACCGGACTAGCGGGAGGGCCTAATTTTCGCACCGGGGAGCTGTTTTTT. The encoded protein is CASTGLAGGPNFRTGELFF.

The CDR3 DNA is TGTGCCAGCAGCTTAATAGCGGGAGGTACCTACAATGAGCAGTTCTTC. Protein product: CASSLIAGGTYNEQFF. The chain employs TRBV7-2 and TRBJ2-1; 10 bases are a match to TRBD2. CDR1 and CDR2 (germline): SGHTA, FQGNSA. The junction had 3 bases not matched to a gene; V was cut back by 2 bases and J by 2 bases. The CDR3 loop spans 16 amino acids.

This clone was observed a handful of times. At one of its ends the junction is not consistent with the germline gene, which may arise from a read error. The V call is TRBV19, the J call TRBJ1-1; perhaps TRBD1 as D (6 bases). The germline CDR1 and CDR2 sequences are LNHDA and SQIVND (reference sequence). This CDR3 is built from 13 residues. The CDR3 nucleotides are TGTGCCAGTAGTATAGTAGGGGACACCGAAGCTTTCTTT. Translating gives CASSIVGDTEAFF.

This clone has a count of ten or more. The chain links TRBV25-1 to TRBJ1-2; 11 nucleotides align to TRBD1. CDR1 and CDR2 (germline): MGHDK, SYGVNS. CDR3 length: 17 residues. Losses at the gene ends were 5 bases for V and 4 bases for J; bases not matched to a gene: 12. CDR3 DNA: TGTGCCAGCAGTAACAGGACAGGGGGCGAGGGCCTCTATGGCTACACCTTC. Translating it yields CASSNRTGGEGLYGYTF.

V usage is TRBV10-3 and J usage is TRBJ1-1; D unclear. Looked up from germline, CDR1 is ENHRY and CDR2 is SYGVKD. The ends were cut back, 4 bases at V and 1 base at J, with 7 bases in the middle. This CDR3 is 13 amino acids long. The CDR3 sequence: CAISGAENTEAFF. The CDR3 region has the DNA TGTGCCATCAGTGGGGCAGAGAACACTGAAGCTTTCTTT.

V and J are TRBV29-1 and TRBJ2-1, with 10 bases that match TRBD1. The germline V gene has CDR1 SQVTM and CDR2 ANQGSEA. The CDR3 has 15 residues. Trimming at V came to 1 base and at J to 7 bases, leaving 7 bases not matched to a gene. The DNA for the CDR3 is TGCAGCGTTGAAGGTGACAGGGGGCGGTGGAATGAGCAGTTCTTC. Translation gives CSVEGDRGRWNEQFF.

CDR3 sequence (DNA): TGCGCCAGCAGCCCCCTCTACCCCTCTCAGGGCGAGCAGTACTTC. Protein product: CASSPLYPSQGEQYF. The chain links TRBV5-1 to TRBJ2-7; TRBD1 might be the D (5 bases). CDR1 is SGHRS, CDR2 YFSETQ, per germline. V lost 4 bases and J lost 6, with 20 bases in between. This CDR3 comprises 15 residues.

This chain joins TRBV6-5 and TRBJ1-2, with TRBD1 identical over 7 bases. The junction had 8 bases not matched to a gene; V was cut back by 6 bases and J by 1 base. CDR1 and CDR2 (germline): MNHEY, SVGAGI. The CDR3 is 15 residues long. The CDR3 sequence is CASRTTGVINYGYTF. In DNA form, the CDR3 reads TGTGCCAGCAGGACCACAGGGGTGATTAACTATGGCTACACCTTC.

This clone appeared a few times. The V gene is TRBV9, the J gene TRBJ2-7, with a possible D match to TRBD1 (5 bases). V lost 0 bases to trimming and J lost 2 bases, with 12 bases between them. CDR3 length: 15 residues. Germline V gene sequence: CDR1 SGDLS, CDR2 YYNGEE. The CDR3 bases are TGTGCCAGCAGCGTAGGTCCCGTGGACACCTACGAGCAGTACTTC. This gives the protein CASSVGPVDTYEQYF.

J is TRBJ2-1 and V is TRBV9; D is unclear. V dropped 4 bases and J dropped 0 bases, with 14 bases sitting between them. The CDR3 spans 16 residues. The germline V gene has CDR1 SGDLS and CDR2 YYNGEE. CDR3 bases: TGTGCCAGCAGCCCCCACGGTTTGAGCTCCTACAATGAGCAGTTCTTC. Translated, it gives CASSPHGLSSYNEQFF.

This rearrangement joins TRBV5-6 to TRBJ1-1; TRBD1 matches 7 bases. Germline V gives CDR1 SGHDT, CDR2 YYEEEE. V lost 7 bases to trimming and J lost 8 bases; unmatched junction nucleotides: 8. The CDR3 length is 12 residues. The CDR3 DNA reads TGTGCCAGCTTGGGACAGAACGCGGAAGCTTTCTTT. Translation gives CASLGQNAEAFF.

This chain uses TRBV7-6 with TRBJ1-1, with D possibly being TRBD1 (6 bases). CDR3 size: 16 residues. The V end was cut by 5 bases, the J end by 0 bases, with 16 bases between. Germline CDR1 SGHVS, CDR2 FNYEAQ. As DNA, the CDR3 is TGTGCCAGCAGCCTAATGGGGGCTCAGATGAACACTGAAGCTTTCTTT. It translates to CASSLMGAQMNTEAFF. Full variable domain (rest looked up from reference TRBV7-6 and TRBJ1-1): GAGVSQSPRYKVTKRGQDVALRCDPISGHVSLYWYRQALGQGPEFLTYFNYEAQQDKSGLPNDRFSAERPEGSISTLTIQRTEQRDSAMYRCASSLMGAQMNTEAFFGQGTRLTVV.

This clone was observed a few times. The rearrangement joins TRBV6-5 to TRBJ1-1; 8 bases align to TRBD1. CDR3 size: 13 residues. V lost 6 bases to trimming and J lost 4 bases; unmatched junction nucleotides: 4. The V gene's germline CDR1 is MNHEY and CDR2 SVGAGI. CDR3 residues: CASRIQGGTEAFF. The CDR3 DNA is TGTGCCAGCAGGATACAGGGGGGCACTGAAGCTTTCTTT.

The chain combines TRBV7-9 with TRBJ2-7; unclear D gene. The CDR3 extends over 14 amino acids. Germline V lookup: CDR1 SEHNR, CDR2 FQNEAQ (reference sequence). The V and J ends lost 5 bases and 2 bases respectively, with 13 bases between them. CDR3 DNA: TGTGCCAGCAGCCCAGACCACAGAACCTACGAGCAGTACTTC. Translating it yields CASSPDHRTYEQYF.

The chain employs TRBV13 and TRBJ2-3; no clear D gene. Germline V lookup: CDR1 PRHDT, CDR2 FYEKMQ (reference sequence). V gave up 1 base and J gave up 2 bases, with 10 bases separating them. The CDR3 sequence is 15 residues long. CDR3 in amino acids: CASSLVWPNTDTQYF. CDR3 coding DNA: TGTGCCAGCAGCTTAGTCTGGCCGAACACAGATACGCAGTATTTT.

This clone was detected a few times. V gene TRBV5-1 combines with J gene TRBJ2-6, with D perhaps TRBD2 (5 bases). This CDR3 contains 15 residues. Germline V gene sequence: CDR1 SGHRS, CDR2 YFSETQ. The germline V and J ends were trimmed by 4 bases and 0 bases, with 8 bases remaining between them. DNA of the CDR3: TGCGCCAGCAGCGAGGGATACTCTGGGGCCAACGTCCTGACTTTC. Encoded protein: CASSEGYSGANVLTF.